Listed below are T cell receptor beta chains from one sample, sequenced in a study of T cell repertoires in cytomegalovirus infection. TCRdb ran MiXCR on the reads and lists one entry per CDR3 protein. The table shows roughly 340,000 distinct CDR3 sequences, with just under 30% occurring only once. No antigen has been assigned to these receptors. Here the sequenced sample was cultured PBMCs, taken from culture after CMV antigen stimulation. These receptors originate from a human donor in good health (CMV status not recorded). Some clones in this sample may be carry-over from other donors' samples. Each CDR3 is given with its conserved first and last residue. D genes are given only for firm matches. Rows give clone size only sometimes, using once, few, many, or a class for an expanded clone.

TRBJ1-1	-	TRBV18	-	TGTGCCAGCTCACCACTTACAGGTGGGAACACTGAAGCTTTCTTT	CASSPLTGGNTEAFF
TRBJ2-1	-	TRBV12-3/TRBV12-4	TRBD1	TGTGCCAGCAGCCTACAGGGGGGTCTTTTAAATGAGCAGTTCTTC	CASSLQGGLLNEQFF
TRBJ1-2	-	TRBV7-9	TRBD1	TGTGCCAGCAGCTCCTCCGGGACAGACTATGGCTACACCTTC	CASSSSGTDYGYTF
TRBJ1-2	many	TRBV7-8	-	TGTGCCAGCAGCTTAGCCAGGAACTATGGCTACACCTTC	CASSLARNYGYTF
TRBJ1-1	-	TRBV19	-	TGTGCCAGTAGTATACCGGACCGATATAGTGAAGCTTTCTTT	CASSIPDRYSEAFF
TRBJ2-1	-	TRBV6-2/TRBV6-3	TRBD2	TGTGCCAGCAGCCCACTAGCGGGGGGGAATGAGCAGTTCTTC	CASSPLAGGNEQFF
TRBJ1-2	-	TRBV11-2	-	TGTGCCAGCAGCTTAGATGATCTTACAGCGCGTATTGTTTATGGCTACACCTTC	CASSLDDLTARIVYGYTF
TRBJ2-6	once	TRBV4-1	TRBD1	TGTGCCAGCAGCCAAGCGGTACAGGGGGCGAGTGGGGCCAACGTCCTGACTTTC	CASSQAVQGASGANVLTF
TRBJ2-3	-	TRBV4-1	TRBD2	TGCGCCAGCAGCCCCACCCTAGCGGGGGGGGGGGCAGATACGCAGTATTTT	CASSPTLAGGGADTQYF
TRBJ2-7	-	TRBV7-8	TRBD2	TGTGCCAGCAGCTTAGGGCGGGAGGGCTACGAGCAGTACTTC	CASSLGREGYEQYF
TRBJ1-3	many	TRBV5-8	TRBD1	TGTGCCAGCACCGGGGACAGGAGATCCTCTGGAAACACCATATATTTT	CASTGDRRSSGNTIYF
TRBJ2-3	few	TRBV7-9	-	TGTGCCAGCAGCTTTCCGGGGAGAGATACGCAGTATTTT	CASSFPGRDTQYF
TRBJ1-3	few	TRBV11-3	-	TGTGCCAGCAGCTCTGGAGAGCTGGGAAACACCATATATTTT	CASSSGELGNTIYF
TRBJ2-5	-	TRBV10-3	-	TGTGCCATCAGCGCCCCGGGGGGCTGGGAGACCCAGTACTTC	CAISAPGGWETQYF
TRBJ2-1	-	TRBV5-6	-	TGTGCCAGCAGCTTTCCTGGACTCAATGAGCAGTTCTTC	CASSFPGLNEQFF
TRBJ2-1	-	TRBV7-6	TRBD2	TGTGCCAGCAGCTTAGCGACTAGCGGGGGGTATGAGCAGTTCTTC	CASSLATSGGYEQFF
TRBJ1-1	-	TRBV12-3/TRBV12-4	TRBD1	TGTGCCAGCAGTCCCGGACAGGGGATGGTGAACACTGAAGCTTTCTTT	CASSPGQGMVNTEAFF
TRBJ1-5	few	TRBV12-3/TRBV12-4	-	TGTGCCAGCAGTTTCTCCTCAGGGTCAACCCTCCGGGGGGGTCAGCCCCAGCATTTT	CASSFSSGSTLRGGQPQHF
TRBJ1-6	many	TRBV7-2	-	TGTGCCAGCAGCTTAGGGGCTGTTTATAATTCACCCCTCCACTTT	CASSLGAVYNSPLHF
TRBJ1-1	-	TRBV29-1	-	TGCAGCGTTGAAGATCGAGGGGGTGTGGGGACTGAAGCTTTCTTT	CSVEDRGGVGTEAFF
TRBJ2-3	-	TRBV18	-	TGTGCCAGCTCACCGGTGAGGGAGTTGTCAGATACGCAGTATTTT	CASSPVRELSDTQYF
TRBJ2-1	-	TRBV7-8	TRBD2	TGTGCCAGCAGCTTAGCGCTAGCGGGGGGCAATGAGCAGTTCTTC	CASSLALAGGNEQFF
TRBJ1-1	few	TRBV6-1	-	TGTGCCAGCAGTGAATTCATAGGACGGAGTAACACTGAAGCTTTCTTT	CASSEFIGRSNTEAFF
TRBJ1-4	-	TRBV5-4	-	TGTGCCAGCAGTCCTGGGGGTTCCGGTGAAAAACTGTTTTTT	CASSPGGSGEKLFF
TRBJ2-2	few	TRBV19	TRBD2	TGTGCCAGTAGTACAGGACCGTTAGCGGGAGGGCGAGGCACCGGGGAGCTGTTTTTT	CASSTGPLAGGRGTGELFF
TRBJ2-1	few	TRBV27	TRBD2	TGTGCCAGCAGCCGGACTAGCGGGTACAGAGGCAATGAGCAGTTCTTC	CASSRTSGYRGNEQFF
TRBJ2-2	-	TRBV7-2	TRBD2	TGTGCCAGCAGCTTCAGCGGGACGCGGACCGGGGAGCTGTTTTTT	CASSFSGTRTGELFF
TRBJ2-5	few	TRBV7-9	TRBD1	TGTGCCAGCAGCCGCCGGGACAGAAAGGGGGAGACCCAGTACTTC	CASSRRDRKGETQYF
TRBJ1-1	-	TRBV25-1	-	TGTGCCAGCAGTGAAACCCCGGGGCCTAACACTGAAGCTTTCTTT	CASSETPGPNTEAFF
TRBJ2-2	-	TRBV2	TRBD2	TGTGCCAGCAGAGGACTCGGACTAGCGGGGGTACAGGCCGGGGAGCTGTTTTTT	CASRGLGLAGVQAGELFF
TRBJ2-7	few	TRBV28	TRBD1	TGTGCCAGCAGTTTCCTTGACGGGACAGGTTCCTACGAGCAGTACTTC	CASSFLDGTGSYEQYF
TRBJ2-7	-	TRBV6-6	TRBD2	TGTGCCAGCAGTTCTCACCACGGAGCGGGAGGGATCGAGCAGTACTTC	CASSSHHGAGGIEQYF
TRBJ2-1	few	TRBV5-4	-	TGTGCCAGCAGCTGGAGGGGCTTACACGAGCAGTTCTTC	CASSWRGLHEQFF